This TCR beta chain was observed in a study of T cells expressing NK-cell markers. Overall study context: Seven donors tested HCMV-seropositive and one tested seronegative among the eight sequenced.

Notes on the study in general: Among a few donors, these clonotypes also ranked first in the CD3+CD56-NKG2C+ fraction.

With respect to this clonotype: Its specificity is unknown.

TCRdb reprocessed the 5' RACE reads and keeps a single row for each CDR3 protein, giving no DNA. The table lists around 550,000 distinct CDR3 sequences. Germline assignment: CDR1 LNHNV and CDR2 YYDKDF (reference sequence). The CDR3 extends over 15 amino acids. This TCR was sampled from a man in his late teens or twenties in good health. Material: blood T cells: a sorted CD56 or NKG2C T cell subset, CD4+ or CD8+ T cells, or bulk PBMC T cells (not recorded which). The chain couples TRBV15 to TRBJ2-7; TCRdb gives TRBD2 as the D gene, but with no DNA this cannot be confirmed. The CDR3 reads CATSNEEGGGIEQYF.